The T cell receptor (beta chain) described here comes from a study of tumor-infiltrating lymphocytes in oesophageal squamous cell carcinoma. Germline V CDR1 and CDR2: ENHRY, SYGVKD. Trimming left V 6 bases short and J 2 bases short, with 12 bases between. The CDR3 runs to 14 residues. TCRdb redid the calling of the PCR reads with MiXCR, one entry per CDR3 protein. The table has about 17,000 distinct CDR3 sequences, about 50% seen once. The receptor's source is a female donor with esophageal squamous cell carcinoma. V usage is TRBV10-3 and J usage is TRBJ2-3; D possibly corresponds to TRBD2 (6 bases). Sequencing input: normal esophageal tissue next to the tumor. CDR3 DNA sequence: TGTGCCATCAGCTCGGACTACTACACAGATACGCAGTATTTT. Translation gives CAISSDYYTDTQYF.